This TCR beta chain came from a study of beta chain features in type 1 diabetes. TCRB transcripts that were expressed got sequenced, as all of the isolated RNA had been reverse transcribed. Deep immunoSEQ sequencing covered naive, central memory and regulatory T cell samples. Libraries were prepared by immunoSEQ multiplex PCR; TCRdb keeps only in-frame clonotypes and omits some of them. The table lists about 350,000 clones, around 20% of them singletons. A CD45RO/CCR7/CD25/CD127/CD95/CD27 panel sorted naive, central memory, regulatory and stem cell-like memory CD4+ cells. As concerns this clone: Antigen unknown.

General study points: The study found that naive, central memory and Treg TCRB repertoires appeared more similar in patients than in healthy donors. Patients with type 1 diabetes showed fewer VDJ junction insertions and more deletions.

What was sequenced was naive CD4+ T cells from blood. This TCR was recovered from a woman aged 18-30 years in good health.

CDR3 amino acids: CASSQQGTPYEQYF. The CDR3 coding sequence is TGCGCCAGCAGCCAACAGGGGACCCCCTACGAGCAGTACTTC. V gene TRBV5-1 combines with J gene TRBJ2-7, with 7 nucleotides matching TRBD1. The V segment lost 4 bases and the J segment 2 bases; nucleotides outside the gene matches: 6. The CDR3 loop spans 14 amino acids. The germline gives CDR1 SGHRS, CDR2 YFSETQ.